This TCR beta chain comes out of a study of T cells in Graves' hyperthyroidism and ophthalmopathy. Study-level findings and limits: Most clonotypes that expanded in the thyroid above 0.001 also showed up in blood.

Uncontrolled infection, other autoimmune disease, pregnancy or lactation excluded patients. Template material for amplifying TCR beta CDR3 regions consisted of RNA transcripts. A set of HTBI primers served as the primers for a first-round RT-PCR of the TCR CDR3. TCRdb processed the multiplex PCR reads anew with MiXCR; each CDR3 protein has one entry. The table has 690,000 or so distinct CDR3 sequences, around 20% seen once; the top ten hold 16%. Concerning this clonotype: Its antigen is unidentified.

CDR1 is MNHEY, CDR2 SVGEGT, per germline. This CDR3 region has 14 residues. V was trimmed by 2 bases and J by 8 bases, leaving 14 bases between them. Specimen: blood. The TCR sequence derives from a woman aged 45-60 years with Graves' hyperthyroidism that later progressed to Graves' ophthalmopathy. V usage is TRBV6-2 or TRBV6-3 and J usage is TRBJ2-3; D is perhaps TRBD2 (6 bases). The CDR3 spells CASSYTGLSLTQYF. CDR3 nucleotides: TGTGCCAGCAGTTACACGGGACTCTCCCTTACGCAGTATTTT.